Below, one T cell receptor (beta chain) is given with its context. Its antigen is as yet unknown. Some clones are missing from TCRdb's copy, which holds only in-frame ones; the method was immunoSEQ multiplex PCR. Found here are about 42,000 clones, over 75% of them singletons; the top ten hold around 1.1%. The germline V gene has CDR1 SGDLS and CDR2 YYNGEE. This CDR3 has 14 residues. V gave up 7 bases and J gave up 3 bases; unmatched junction bases: 3. CFSE-dim autoproliferating and CFSE-high non-proliferating T cells from unstimulated culture were sequenced separately. Replicate wells were pooled after roughly 7 days of stimulus-free culture of fewer than 65 million CFSE-labeled PBMCs. Without exogenous stimuli, about 0.51 uM CFSE-labeled PBMCs were cultured serum-free. The data are from a study of memory B cells and T cells in multiple sclerosis. General study findings and limits: Clone-set sizes differed between compartments, so shared clonotype counts needed normalization.

Material: PBMCs from blood kept in culture. The chain couples TRBV9 to TRBJ2-2; 10 bases fit TRBD1. The sequence came from a human donor with multiple sclerosis. For the CDR3, the DNA is TGTGCCAGCGACAGGGGGCGAGACACCGGGGAGCTGTTTTTT. Encoded protein: CASDRGRDTGELFF.